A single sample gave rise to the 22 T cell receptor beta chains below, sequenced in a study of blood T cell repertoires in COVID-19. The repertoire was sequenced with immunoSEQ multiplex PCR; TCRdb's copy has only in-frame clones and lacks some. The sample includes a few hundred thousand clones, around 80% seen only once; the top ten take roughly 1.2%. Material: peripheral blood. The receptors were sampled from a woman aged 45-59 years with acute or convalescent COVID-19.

The CDR3 protein is CASSLAAGGYNEQFF. The CDR3 nucleotides read TGTGCCAGCAGCTTGGCCGCAGGGGGATACAATGAGCAGTTCTTC. This chain joins TRBV5-4 and TRBJ2-1; 7 bases are shared with TRBD1. There are 15 residues in the CDR3. J was trimmed by 4 bases and V by 0 bases; bases with no gene match: 4. Germline V CDR1 and CDR2: SGHNT, YYREEE (reference sequence). The full variable domain, completed using reference TRBV5-4 and TRBJ2-1, is ETGVTQSPTHLIKTRGQQVTLRCSSQSGHNTVSWYQQALGQGPQFIFQYYREEENGRGNFPPRFSGLQFPNYSSELNVNALELDDSALYLCASSLAAGGYNEQFFGPGTRLTVL.

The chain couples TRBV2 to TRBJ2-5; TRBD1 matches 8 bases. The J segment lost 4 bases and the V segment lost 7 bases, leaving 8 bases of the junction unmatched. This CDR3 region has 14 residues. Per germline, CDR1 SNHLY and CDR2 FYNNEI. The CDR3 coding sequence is TGTGCCAGCAAGGAGGACAGGGATCGAGAGACCCAGTACTTC. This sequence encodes CASKEDRDRETQYF.

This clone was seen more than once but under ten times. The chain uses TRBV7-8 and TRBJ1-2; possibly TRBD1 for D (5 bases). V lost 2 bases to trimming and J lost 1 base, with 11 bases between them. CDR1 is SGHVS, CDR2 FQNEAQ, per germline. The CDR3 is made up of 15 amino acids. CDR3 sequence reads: CASSLQGALNYGYTF. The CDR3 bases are TGTGCCAGCAGCTTACAGGGTGCCCTTAACTATGGCTACACCTTC.

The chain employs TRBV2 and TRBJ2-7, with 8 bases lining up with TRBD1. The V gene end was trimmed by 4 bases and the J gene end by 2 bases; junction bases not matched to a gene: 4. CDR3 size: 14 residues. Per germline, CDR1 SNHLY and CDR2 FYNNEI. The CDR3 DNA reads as TGTGCCAGCAGTGTCCGACAGGGGCCCTACGAGCAGTACTTC. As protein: CASSVRQGPYEQYF.

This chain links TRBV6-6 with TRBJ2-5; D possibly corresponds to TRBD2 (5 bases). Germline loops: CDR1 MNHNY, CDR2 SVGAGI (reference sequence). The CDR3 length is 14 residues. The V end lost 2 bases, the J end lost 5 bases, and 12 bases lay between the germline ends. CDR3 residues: CASSYITRPETQYF. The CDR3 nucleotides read TGTGCCAGCAGTTACATCACTAGACCGGAGACCCAGTACTTC.

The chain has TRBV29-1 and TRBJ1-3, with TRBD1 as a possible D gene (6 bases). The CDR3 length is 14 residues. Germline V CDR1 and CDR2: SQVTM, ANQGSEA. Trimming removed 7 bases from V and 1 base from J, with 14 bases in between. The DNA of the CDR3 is TGCAGCGGTTCGTCACAGGGATCTGGAAACACCATATATTTT. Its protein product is CSGSSQGSGNTIYF.

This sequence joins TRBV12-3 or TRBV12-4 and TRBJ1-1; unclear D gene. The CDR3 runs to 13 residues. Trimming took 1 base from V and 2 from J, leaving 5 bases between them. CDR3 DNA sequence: TGTGCCAGCAGTTTAGGGCATAACACTGAAGCTTTCTTT. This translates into CASSLGHNTEAFF.

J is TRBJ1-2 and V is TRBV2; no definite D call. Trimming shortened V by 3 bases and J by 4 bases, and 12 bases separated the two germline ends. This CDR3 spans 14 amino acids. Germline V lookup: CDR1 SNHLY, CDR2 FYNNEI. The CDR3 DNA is TGTGCCAGCAGTGAGCCCGGGTACGGCTATGGCTACACCTTC. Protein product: CASSEPGYGYGYTF.

The CDR3 DNA reads as TGTGCCAGCAGCTTATATCAGGGTAACACTGAAGCTTTCTTT. Amino acids: CASSLYQGNTEAFF. The chain carries TRBV7-2 and TRBJ1-1; D may be TRBD1 (5 bases). Trimming removed 2 bases at V and 2 bases at J, with 9 bases between. There are 14 residues in the CDR3. Germline V gene lookup returns CDR1 SGHTA and CDR2 FQGNSA.

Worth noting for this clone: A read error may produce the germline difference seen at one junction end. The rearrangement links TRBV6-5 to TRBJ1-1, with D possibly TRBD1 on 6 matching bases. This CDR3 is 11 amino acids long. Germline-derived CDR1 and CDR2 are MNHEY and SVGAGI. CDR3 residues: CASRDGQTRSF. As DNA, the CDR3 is TGTGCCAGCAGGGACGGACAGACGAGAAGCTTT.

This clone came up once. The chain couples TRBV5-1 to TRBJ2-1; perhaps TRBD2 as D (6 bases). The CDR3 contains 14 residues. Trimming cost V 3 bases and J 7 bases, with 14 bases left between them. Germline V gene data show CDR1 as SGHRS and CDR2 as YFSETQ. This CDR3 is CASSSDYRSNEQFF. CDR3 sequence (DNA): TGCGCCAGCAGCTCGGACTATCGCTCAAATGAGCAGTTCTTC.

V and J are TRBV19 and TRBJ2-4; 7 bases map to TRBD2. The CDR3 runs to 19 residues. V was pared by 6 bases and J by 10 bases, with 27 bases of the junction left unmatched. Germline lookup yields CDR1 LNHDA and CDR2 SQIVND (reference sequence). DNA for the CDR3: TGTGCCAGTAGCTCCAAGCTAGCGAGAACTGGGGGGGTGCGAGGAATTCAGTACTTC. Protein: CASSSKLARTGGVRGIQYF. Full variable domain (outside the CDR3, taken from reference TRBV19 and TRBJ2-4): DGGITQSPKYLFRKEGQNVTLSCEQNLNHDAMYWYRQDPGQGLRLIYYSQIVNDFQKGDIAEGYSVSREKKESFPLTVTSAQKNPTAFYLCASSSKLARTGGVRGIQYFGAGTRLSVL.

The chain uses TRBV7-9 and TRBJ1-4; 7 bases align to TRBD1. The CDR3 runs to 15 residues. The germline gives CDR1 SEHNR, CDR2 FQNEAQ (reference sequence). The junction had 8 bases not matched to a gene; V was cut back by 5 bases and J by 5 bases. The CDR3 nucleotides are TGTGCCAGCAGCCCCCGTCCGACAGGGAATGAAAAACTGTTTTTT. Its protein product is CASSPRPTGNEKLFF. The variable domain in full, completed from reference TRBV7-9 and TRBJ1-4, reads DTGVSQNPRHKITKRGQNVTFRCDPISEHNRLYWYRQTLGQGPEFLTYFQNEAQLEKSRLLSDRFSAERPKGSFSTLEIQRTEQGDSAMYLCASSPRPTGNEKLFFGSGTQLSVL.

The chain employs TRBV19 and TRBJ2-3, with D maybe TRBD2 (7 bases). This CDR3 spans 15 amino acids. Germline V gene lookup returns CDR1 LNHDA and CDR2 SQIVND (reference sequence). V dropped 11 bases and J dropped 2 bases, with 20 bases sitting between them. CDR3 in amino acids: CASKDGGGSTDTQYF. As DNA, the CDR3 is TGTGCCTCAAAAGATGGGGGGGGCTCCACAGATACGCAGTATTTT.

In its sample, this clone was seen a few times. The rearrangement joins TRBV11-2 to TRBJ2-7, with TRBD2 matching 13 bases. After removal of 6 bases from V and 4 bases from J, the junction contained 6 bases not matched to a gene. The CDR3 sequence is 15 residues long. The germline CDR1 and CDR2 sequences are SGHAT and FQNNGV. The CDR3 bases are TGTGCCAGCAGTCGACTAGCGGGGGGCCGATACGAGCAGTACGTC. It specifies CASSRLAGGRYEQYV.

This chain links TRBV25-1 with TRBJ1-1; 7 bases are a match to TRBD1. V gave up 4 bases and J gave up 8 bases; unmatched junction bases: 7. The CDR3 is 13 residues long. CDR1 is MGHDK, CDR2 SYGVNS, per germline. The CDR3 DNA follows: TGTGCCAGCAGTGCTGGGACAGCGGGCGAAGCTTTCTTT. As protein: CASSAGTAGEAFF.

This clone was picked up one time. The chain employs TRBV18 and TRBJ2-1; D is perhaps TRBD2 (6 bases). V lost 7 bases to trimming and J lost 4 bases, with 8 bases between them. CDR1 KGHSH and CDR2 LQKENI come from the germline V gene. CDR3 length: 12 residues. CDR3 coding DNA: TGTGCCAGCTTGGGAGGTTACAATGAGCAGTTCTTC. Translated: CASLGGYNEQFF.

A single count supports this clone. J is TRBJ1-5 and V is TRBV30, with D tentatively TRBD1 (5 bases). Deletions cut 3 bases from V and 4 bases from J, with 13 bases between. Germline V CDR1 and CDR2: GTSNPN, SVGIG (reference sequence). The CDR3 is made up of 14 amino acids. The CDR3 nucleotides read TGTGCCTGGAGCCCCGGGGGAGGGAATCAGCCCCAGCATTTT. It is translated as CAWSPGGGNQPQHF.

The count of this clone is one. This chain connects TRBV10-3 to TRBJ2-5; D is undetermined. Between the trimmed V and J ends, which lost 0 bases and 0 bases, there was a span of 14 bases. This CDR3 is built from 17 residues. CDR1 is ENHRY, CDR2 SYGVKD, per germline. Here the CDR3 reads CAISESSSALDQETQYF. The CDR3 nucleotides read TGTGCCATCAGTGAGTCATCTTCTGCGCTAGACCAAGAGACCCAGTACTTC.

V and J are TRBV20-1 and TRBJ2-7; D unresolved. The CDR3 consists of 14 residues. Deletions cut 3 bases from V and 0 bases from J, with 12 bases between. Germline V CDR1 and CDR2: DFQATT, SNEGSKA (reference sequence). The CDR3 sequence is CSASSLADSYEQYF. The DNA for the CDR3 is TGCAGTGCTAGTAGCTTAGCCGACTCCTACGAGCAGTACTTC.

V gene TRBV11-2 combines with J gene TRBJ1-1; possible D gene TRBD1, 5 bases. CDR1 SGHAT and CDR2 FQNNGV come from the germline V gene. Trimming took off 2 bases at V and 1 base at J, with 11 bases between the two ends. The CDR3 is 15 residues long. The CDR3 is CASSLLYRTNTEAFF. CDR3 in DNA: TGTGCCAGCAGCTTATTATACAGGACGAACACTGAAGCTTTCTTT.

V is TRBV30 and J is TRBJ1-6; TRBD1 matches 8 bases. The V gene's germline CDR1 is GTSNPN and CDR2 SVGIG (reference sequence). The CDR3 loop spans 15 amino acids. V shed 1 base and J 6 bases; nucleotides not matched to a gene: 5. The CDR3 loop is CAWSAPDRANSPLHF. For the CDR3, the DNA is TGTGCCTGGAGTGCTCCGGACAGGGCTAATTCACCCCTCCACTTT. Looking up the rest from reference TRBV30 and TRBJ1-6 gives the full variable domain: SQTIHQWPATLVQPVGSPLSLECTVEGTSNPNLYWYRQAAGRGLQLLFYSVGIGQISSEVPQNLSASRPQDRQFILSSKKLLLSDSGFYLCAWSAPDRANSPLHFGNGTRLTVT.